The entry below gives a single T cell receptor beta chain sequence along with its context. The sample comes from a study of blood T cell repertoires in COVID-19. As for the study in general: Italy, Spain and the United States were the sources of the convalescent and acute COVID-19 samples. PBMCs, B-cell-depleted T cells, or T cells were the source of the cDNA or gDNA that made up the material.

In the authors' methods: Reference gene primers were amplified, and this amplification served to estimate nucleated cell counts. TCRdb keeps only in-frame clones here, not all; method: immunoSEQ multiplex PCR. The V and J calls and clone size were taken over from that table, and D and trimming were inferred from the DNA. The sample includes roughly 95,000 clones, over 80% of them seen just once. The CDR3 is 18 amino acids. Germline V gene sequence: CDR1 KGHSH, CDR2 LQKENI. V was pared by 3 bases and J by 0 bases, with 20 bases between. The sequence was obtained from a woman aged 45-60 years in a cohort sampled during active COVID-19. The chain couples TRBV18 to TRBJ1-1, with D tentatively TRBD1 (6 bases). The specimen was peripheral blood. This CDR3 reads CASSPIQGTYSMNTEAFF. For the CDR3, the DNA is TGTGCCAGCTCACCCATACAGGGCACTTATTCCATGAACACTGAAGCTTTCTTT.